The TCR beta chain described here comes from a study of cytomegalovirus exposure and HLA in healthy donors. Looking at the study overall: The 120 or so validation repertoires used the same platform as the approximately 620 first-cohort repertoires (as reported by a later analysis).

Measured with immunoSEQ multiplex PCR; TCRdb has only the in-frame clones, and not every one. The sample has some 140,000 clones, 80% to 90% seen once. This TCR derives from a woman aged 25 to 45 in good health and CMV-seronegative. The sequencing sample was made of PBMCs.

The CDR3: CASARGGLYGYTF. The CDR3 bases are TGTGCCAGCGCCCGGGGGGGCCTGTATGGCTACACCTTC. The J gene is TRBJ1-2, the V gene TRBV6-6; possible D gene TRBD1, 6 bases. In germline, CDR1 is MNHNY, CDR2 SVGAGI (reference sequence). CDR3 length: 13 amino acids. Trimming removed 8 bases from V and 5 bases from J, with 15 bases in between.